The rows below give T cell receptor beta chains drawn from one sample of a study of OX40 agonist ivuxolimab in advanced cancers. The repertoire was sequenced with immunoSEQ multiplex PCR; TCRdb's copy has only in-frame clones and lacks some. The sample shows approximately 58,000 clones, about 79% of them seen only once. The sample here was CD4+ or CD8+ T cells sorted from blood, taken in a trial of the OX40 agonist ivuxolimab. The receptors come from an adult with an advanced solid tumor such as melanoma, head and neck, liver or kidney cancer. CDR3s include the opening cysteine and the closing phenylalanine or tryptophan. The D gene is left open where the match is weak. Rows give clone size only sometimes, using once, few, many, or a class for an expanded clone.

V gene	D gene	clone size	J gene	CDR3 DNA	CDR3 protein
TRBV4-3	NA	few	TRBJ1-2	TGCGCCAGCAGCCCAGGCCGACAAACGACCTATGGCTACACCTTC	CASSPGRQTTYGYTF
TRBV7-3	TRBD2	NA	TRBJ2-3	TGTGCCAGCAGTCTAGCGGGAGCGGGTACGCAGTATTTT	CASSLAGAGTQYF
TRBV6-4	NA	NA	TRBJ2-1	TGTGCCAGCAGTATAGAGCGGACCTACAATGAGCAGTTCTTC	CASSIERTYNEQFF
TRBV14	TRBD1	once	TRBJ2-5	TGTGCCAGCAGCCAAATAACAGGGGTACAAGAGACCCAGTACTTC	CASSQITGVQETQYF
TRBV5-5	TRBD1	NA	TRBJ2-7	TGTGCCAGCAGCTTGGAAGCCGGGACAGGGGCCTACGAGCAGTACTTC	CASSLEAGTGAYEQYF
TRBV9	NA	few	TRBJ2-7	TGTGCCAGCAGCCCCCCGTCGACCTACGAGCAGTACTTC	CASSPPSTYEQYF
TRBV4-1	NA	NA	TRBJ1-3	TGCGCCAGCAGCCAAGATGTTTTAGGCGAGAGCTCTGGAAACACCATATATTTT	CASSQDVLGESSGNTIYF
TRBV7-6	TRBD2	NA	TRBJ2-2	TGTGCCAGCAGCTATCAAGCGGGAGGGACCACCGGGGAGCTGTTTTTT	CASSYQAGGTTGELFF
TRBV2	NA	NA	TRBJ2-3	TGTGCCAGCAGTGGGAATAGTGAGTCCACGCAGTATTTT	CASSGNSESTQYF
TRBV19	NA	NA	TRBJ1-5	TGTGCCACCAAACAGGAAACCGGGAGCAGCGTTGATCCGCCCCAGCATTTT	CATKQETGSSVDPPQHF
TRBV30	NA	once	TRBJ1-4	TGTGCCTGGAGTGCAGGGGTTGCCGCGGAAAAACTGTTTTTT	CAWSAGVAAEKLFF
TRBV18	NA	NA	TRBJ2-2	TGTGCCAGCTCCCCCCAGGGGGGTGGCCCAGGCACCGGGGAGCTGTTTTTT	CASSPQGGGPGTGELFF
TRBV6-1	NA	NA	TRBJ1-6	TGTGCCAGCAGTCGGGAACCGTCGGTGCCCCTCCACTTT	CASSREPSVPLHF
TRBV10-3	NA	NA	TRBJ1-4	TGTGCCATCAGTGATAAGGCAGGGATTGAAAAACTGTTTTTT	CAISDKAGIEKLFF
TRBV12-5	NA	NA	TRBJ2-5	TGTGCTAGTGCCACCCTGGGGACACAAGAGACCCAGTACTTC	CASATLGTQETQYF
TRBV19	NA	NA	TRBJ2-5	TGTGCCAGTAGTATAAACCCGGGGGCGGCGGAGACCCAGTACTTC	CASSINPGAAETQYF
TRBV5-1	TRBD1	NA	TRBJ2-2	TGCGCCAGCAGCAACGGACAGGGGAACACCGGGGAGCTGTTTTTT	CASSNGQGNTGELFF
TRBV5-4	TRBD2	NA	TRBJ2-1	TGTGCCAGCAGCCTTAGCGGGGGGGCGGGGAATGAGCAGTTCTTC	CASSLSGGAGNEQFF
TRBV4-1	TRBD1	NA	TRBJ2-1	TGCGCCAGCAGCCGCACCGGGACAGAAGTATACAATGAGCAGTTCTTC	CASSRTGTEVYNEQFF
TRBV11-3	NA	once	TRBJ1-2	TGTGCCAGCAGCCCAGGCGGGAACTATGGCTACACCTTC	CASSPGGNYGYTF
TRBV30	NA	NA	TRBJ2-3	TGTGCCTGGATAGGGAGTCCTGGAGATACGCAGTATTTT	CAWIGSPGDTQYF
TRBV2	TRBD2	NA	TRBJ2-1	TGTGCCAGCAGTGAAGCGAGACTAGCGGGAGACAATGAGCAGTTCTTC	CASSEARLAGDNEQFF
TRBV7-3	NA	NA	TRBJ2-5	TGTGCCAGCAGCTTGTTCCATGGGGAGACCCAGTACTTC	CASSLFHGETQYF
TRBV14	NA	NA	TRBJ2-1	TGTGCCAGCAGCCAAGGCAGGGGTTGGAGGCAGTTCTTC	CASSQGRGWRQFF
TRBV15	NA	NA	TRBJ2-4	TGTGCCACCAGCAGACCCCTGGGGGGAGCCAAAAACATTCAGTACTTC	CATSRPLGGAKNIQYF
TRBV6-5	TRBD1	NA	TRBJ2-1	TGTGCCAGCAGTACAGACAGGGCGAGGAATGAGCAGTTCTTC	CASSTDRARNEQFF
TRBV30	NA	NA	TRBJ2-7	TGTGCCTGGAGTGTACGGGGGGCGGACAGAGCCTACGAGCAGTACTTC	CAWSVRGADRAYEQYF
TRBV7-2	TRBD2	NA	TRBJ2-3	TGTGCCAGCAGCCCCCCCGGTTTAGCGGGGGACCCACGAAATACGCAGTATTTT	CASSPPGLAGDPRNTQYF
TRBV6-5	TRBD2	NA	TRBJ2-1	TGTGCCAGCAGTGGACTAGCGGGAGGTGGTGAGCAGTTCTTC	CASSGLAGGGEQFF
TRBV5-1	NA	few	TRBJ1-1	TGCGCCAGCAGCGGAGGGGACGGGAACACTGAAGCTTTCTTT	CASSGGDGNTEAFF
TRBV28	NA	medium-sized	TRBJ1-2	TGTGCCAGCACAACAGCAATTAACTATGGCTACACCTTC	CASTTAINYGYTF
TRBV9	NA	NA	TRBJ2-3	TGTGCCAGCAGCGTGACTACCCGGGATACGCAGTATTTT	CASSVTTRDTQYF
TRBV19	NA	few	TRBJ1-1	TGTGCCAGTATCTCCCCGGGACATTTGAACACTGAAGCTTTCTTT	CASISPGHLNTEAFF
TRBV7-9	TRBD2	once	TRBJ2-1	TGTGCCAGCAGCTTAGGAAGCGGGGGCCTGAATGAGCAGTTCTTC	CASSLGSGGLNEQFF
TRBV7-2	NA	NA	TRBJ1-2	TGTGCCAGCAGCTTTCTCACAGAACTCTATGGCTACACCTTC	CASSFLTELYGYTF
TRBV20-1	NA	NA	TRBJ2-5	TGCTCAGTAGCACAGCAGGAGACCCAGTACTTC	CSVAQQETQYF
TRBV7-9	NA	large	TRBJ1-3	TGTGCCAGCAGCTCGGGATTTACGACGGTTTTCTCTGGAAACACCATATATTTT	CASSSGFTTVFSGNTIYF
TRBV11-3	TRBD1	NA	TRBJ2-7	TGTGCCAGCAGCCCCGGGACAGGGGCTTTGTACGAGCAGTACTTC	CASSPGTGALYEQYF
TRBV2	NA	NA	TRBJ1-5	TGTGCCAGCAGTGCTGGACAGAGTAGCAATCAGCCCCAGCATTTT	CASSAGQSSNQPQHF
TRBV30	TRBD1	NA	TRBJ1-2	TGTGCCTGGAGTGCATCACGACAGGGAATGCGCACCTTC	CAWSASRQGMRTF
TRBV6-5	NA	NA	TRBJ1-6	TGTGCCAGCATGAGGGGAAACTATAATTCACCCCTCCACTTT	CASMRGNYNSPLHF